This T cell receptor beta chain was found in a study of T cell changes during pregnancy in multiple sclerosis. The data were produced by immunoSEQ multiplex PCR, yet TCRdb's version contains in-frame clones alone and is incomplete. This sample has 76,000 or so clones; roughly 93% occur once, and the top ten carry less than 0.85%. The clonotype originates from a female donor in good health, enrolled as a control in a pregnancy study. This specimen consisted of peripheral blood, obtained in the second trimester of pregnancy.

Written as DNA, the CDR3 is TGTGCCAGCAGCTCATCCGGGACTCAACCCAATCAGCCCCAGCATTTT. It specifies CASSSSGTQPNQPQHF. The rearrangement links TRBV7-3 to TRBJ1-5; tentative D call: TRBD1 (5 bases). Between the trimmed V and J ends, which lost 4 bases and 3 bases, there was a span of 16 bases. Per germline, CDR1 SGHTA and CDR2 FQGTGA. The CDR3 has 16 residues.